This T cell receptor (beta chain) was obtained from a study of molecular identifiers for immune sequencing clone quantification. This CDR3 region has 16 residues. Deletions cut 6 bases from V and 7 bases from J, with 19 bases between. Germline V gene data show CDR1 as SGHDN and CDR2 as FVKESK. TCRdb recomputed calls from the PCR reads with MiXCR, one row per CDR3 protein. Of more than 550,000 distinct CDR3 sequences listed, 25% were seen once; the top ten hold about 0.81%. The receptor was derived from a human donor in good health. Some libraries in this study had Jurkat cell RNA spiked in. The genes are TRBV14 and TRBJ1-6; D remains ambiguous. Material: naive CD8+ T cells from blood, with Jurkat cell RNA spiked in. Subset described: FACS-sorted CD8+CD4-CCR7+CD45RA+ naive T cells. The chain's CDR3 is CASSQSSPQLNSPLHF. DNA of the CDR3: TGTGCCAGCAGTCAAAGCTCCCCTCAGTTGAATTCACCCCTCCACTTT.